A single sample gave rise to the 3 T cell receptor beta chains below, sequenced in a study of naive and memory T cell subsets. Their specific antigens are unknown. Study-wide points: Possibly reflecting memory cells re-expressing CD45RA, a few larger clonotypes occurred in naive repertoires, especially CD8.

Both TRBC1 and TRBC2 were covered by a beta constant-region primer of two equimolar oligonucleotides. Ligated cDNA was amplified by four rounds of PCR with nested alpha and beta constant-region primers and SP2. TCRdb reprocessed the UMI-ligation and nested PCR reads with MiXCR, giving one entry per CDR3 protein. This table holds 150,000 or so distinct CDR3 sequences, roughly 22% found once. Sequenced material: naive CD4+ T cells from blood. The receptors originated from a human donor in good health.

V usage is TRBV2 and J usage is TRBJ1-1; the match to TRBD1 covers 8 bases. With V trimmed by 5 bases and J by 4 bases, 6 bases remained unmatched. The CDR3 loop spans 14 amino acids. The germline CDR1 and CDR2 sequences are SNHLY and FYNNEI. This chain's CDR3 is CASSPTGVGTEAFF. CDR3 nucleotide sequence: TGTGCCAGCAGTCCGACAGGGGTGGGCACTGAAGCTTTCTTT.

The chain couples TRBV20-1 to TRBJ1-5; D is unclear. Trimming cost V 0 bases and J 6 bases, with 6 bases left between them. Germline V gene sequence: CDR1 DFQATT, CDR2 SNEGSKA (reference sequence). The CDR3 has 12 residues. CDR3 nucleotide sequence: TGCAGTGCTAGAGATAGTAGTCAGCCCCAGCATTTT. Protein product: CSARDSSQPQHF.

This clonotype was picked up many times. The chain employs TRBV9 and TRBJ1-1; D gene unclear. Germline lookup yields CDR1 SGDLS and CDR2 YYNGEE. V was shortened by 0 bases and J by 1 base, with 4 bases between the two germline ends. The CDR3 consists of 13 residues. The CDR3: CASSVAPNTEAFF. The CDR3 bases are TGTGCCAGCAGCGTAGCCCCGAACACTGAAGCTTTCTTT. The full variable domain, completed using reference TRBV9 and TRBJ1-1, is DSGVTQTPKHLITATGQRVTLRCSPRSGDLSVYWYQQSLDQGLQFLIQYYNGEERAKGNILERFSAQQFPDLHSELNLSSLELGDSALYFCASSVAPNTEAFFGQGTRLTVV.